This TCR beta chain was observed in a study of T cells in localized non-small cell lung cancer. General observations from the study: Uninvolved adjacent lung had the highest recorded T cell clonality, with tumor below it.

Using immunoSEQ multiplex PCR, the repertoire was profiled, and TCRdb retains in-frame clones only, with some absent. This table has fewer than 35,000 clones, approximately 94% appearing once. Concerning this clone itself: Its antigen is undetermined.

This CDR3 is 17 amino acids long. Per the germline V gene, CDR1 is ENHRY and CDR2 is SYGVKD. The germline V and J ends were trimmed by 1 base and 2 bases, with 15 bases remaining between them. The clonotype was recovered from a woman between 35 and 75 years old with stage I lung adenocarcinoma. The chain combines TRBV10-3 with TRBJ1-3; the D gene is possibly TRBD1 (6 bases). This specimen was peripheral blood, taken before any cancer treatment. The CDR3 loop is CAISEYHRDLTGNTIYF. As DNA, the CDR3 is TGTGCCATCAGTGAGTACCACAGGGATCTTACTGGAAACACCATATATTTT.